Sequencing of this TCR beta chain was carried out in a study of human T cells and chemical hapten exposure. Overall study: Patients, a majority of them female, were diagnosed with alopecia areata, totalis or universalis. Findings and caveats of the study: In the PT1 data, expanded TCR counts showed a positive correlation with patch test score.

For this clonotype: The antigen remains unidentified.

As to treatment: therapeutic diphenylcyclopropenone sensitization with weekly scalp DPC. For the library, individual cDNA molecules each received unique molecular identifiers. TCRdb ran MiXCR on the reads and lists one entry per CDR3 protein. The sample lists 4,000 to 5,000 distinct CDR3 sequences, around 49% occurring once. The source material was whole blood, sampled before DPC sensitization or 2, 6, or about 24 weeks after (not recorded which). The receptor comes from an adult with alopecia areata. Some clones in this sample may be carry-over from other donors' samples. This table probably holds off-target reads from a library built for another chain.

The CDR3 region is CSGERSYNEQFF. CDR3 nucleotides: TGCAGCGGGGAACGCTCCTACAATGAGCAGTTCTTC. The rearrangement joins TRBV29-1 to TRBJ2-1; no reliable D call. V was clipped by 7 bases and J by 0 bases, with 7 bases between them. CDR1 and CDR2 from the germline V gene are SQVTM and ANQGSEA. The CDR3 is 12 amino acids.